These T cell receptor beta chains were read from a single sample in a study of blood T cell repertoires in COVID-19. Clones were read by immunoSEQ multiplex PCR, and TCRdb kept only the in-frame ones, dropping some. The data hold approximately 290,000 clones, with about nine tenths observed a single time. The sequenced material came from peripheral blood. The receptors here all came from a woman aged 55-69 years with acute or convalescent COVID-19. The CDR3 runs from the conserved cysteine through the conserved F or W. Fields, in order: CDR3 DNA, CDR3 protein, V gene, clone size, J gene, D gene. A D gene is named only where the DNA matches it firmly. The size entry is marked missing in some rows and otherwise reads once, few, many or a size class.

TGTGCCAGCAGTGATGTGACTAGCGGCTTAATCTCCTACAATGAGCAGTTCTTC | CASSDVTSGLISYNEQFF | TRBV25-1 | - | TRBJ2-1 | TRBD2
TGTGCCAGCAGCCAAGTTTCACAGGGGAATTCTGAACAGTACTTC | CASSQVSQGNSEQYF | TRBV4-2 | once | TRBJ2-7 | TRBD1
TGCGCCAGCAGCCAAAGCAGGGGGCCTAATCAGCCCCAGCATTTT | CASSQSRGPNQPQHF | TRBV4-3 | once | TRBJ1-5 | TRBD1
TGTGCCAGTAGTATCGACAGAACTTCTGGGGCCAACGTCCTGACTTTC | CASSIDRTSGANVLTF | TRBV19 | - | TRBJ2-6 | -
TGTGCCAGCAGCCAAGAAGGACAGGGTCTCGAAAAACTGTTTTTT | CASSQEGQGLEKLFF | TRBV14 | - | TRBJ1-4 | TRBD1
TGTGCCAGCTCACCTCTGGGACAGGAGAACACTGAAGCTTTCTTT | CASSPLGQENTEAFF | TRBV18 | - | TRBJ1-1 | TRBD1
TGTGCCAGCAGTGCCGAGACGGGGGGGGATACGCAGTATTTT | CASSAETGGDTQYF | TRBV6-4 | - | TRBJ2-3 | TRBD2
TGTGCCAGCAGTTTTCAGTCAACCTACGAGCAGTACTTC | CASSFQSTYEQYF | TRBV27 | - | TRBJ2-7 | -
TGTGCCAGCAGCCAGCCTTCGGACAGGGCCCAGGAGACCCAGTACTTC | CASSQPSDRAQETQYF | TRBV14 | - | TRBJ2-5 | TRBD1
TGTGCCATCACTCCGGACAGGTTCACAGATACGCAGTATTTT | CAITPDRFTDTQYF | TRBV10-3 | - | TRBJ2-3 | TRBD1
TGCGCCAGCAGCTTGGGCGGGTTGGGAAATCAGCCCCAGCATTTT | CASSLGGLGNQPQHF | TRBV5-1 | - | TRBJ1-5 | -
TGTGCCAGCAGCTTGACAGGGTCGGAGACCCAGTACTTC | CASSLTGSETQYF | TRBV7-2 | - | TRBJ2-5 | TRBD1
TGTGCCAGCGGAAACCCACGCGGAGGAGGCACAGATACGCAGTATTTT | CASGNPRGGGTDTQYF | TRBV2 | - | TRBJ2-3 | -
TGTGCCAGCAGCTCCCAAGCGGGGGGGCCTTCGACAGATACGCAGTATTTT | CASSSQAGGPSTDTQYF | TRBV7-2 | - | TRBJ2-3 | TRBD2
TGTGCCAGCTCACCGCGCCGGGGGGGCTCCCAAGAGACCCAGTACTTC | CASSPRRGGSQETQYF | TRBV18 | - | TRBJ2-5 | TRBD2
TGTGCCAGTAGTCCGAGCACAGGGGTCCAAGAGACCCAGTACTTC | CASSPSTGVQETQYF | TRBV19 | - | TRBJ2-5 | TRBD1
TGTGCCAGCAGTCAGGGACAGGGGGCAAACACCATATATTTT | CASSQGQGANTIYF | TRBV2 | - | TRBJ1-3 | TRBD1
TGCGCCAGCAGCGCGGGTGGCTCCTATGGCTACACCTTC | CASSAGGSYGYTF | TRBV5-1 | - | TRBJ1-2 | -
TGTGCCAGCAGCAGAATAGGGCAGGGATGGAATGAAAAACTGTTTTTT | CASSRIGQGWNEKLFF | TRBV7-2 | few | TRBJ1-4 | -
TGTGCCAGCAGCCACGGGACAGGGAAGGGTGGCTACACCTTC | CASSHGTGKGGYTF | TRBV3-1/TRBV3-2 | - | TRBJ1-2 | TRBD1
TGTGCCAGCAGTGAATTTGGCAGGAGCACAGATACGCAGTATTTT | CASSEFGRSTDTQYF | TRBV25-1 | - | TRBJ2-3 | -
TGTGCCAGCAGTTTAGCGGGGAGAGTTGCGGGGGGCTCCTACGAGCAGTACTTC | CASSLAGRVAGGSYEQYF | TRBV27 | few | TRBJ2-7 | TRBD2
TGCACCAGCAGCCAAAGGATGGGGGGATTTAATTCACCCCTCCACTTT | CTSSQRMGGFNSPLHF | TRBV1 | - | TRBJ1-6 | -
TGTGCCAGCCTCGGGACAGGGTCAACTAACTATGGCTACACCTTC | CASLGTGSTNYGYTF | TRBV19 | - | TRBJ1-2 | TRBD1
TGTGCCACCAGTGACTCGGGACTAGCGGGGCGATCCTCCTACGAGCAGTACTTC | CATSDSGLAGRSSYEQYF | TRBV24-1 | - | TRBJ2-7 | TRBD2
TGTGCCAGTAGTTCCTTGGCAGGGCGGAAAAATCAGCCCCAGCATTTT | CASSSLAGRKNQPQHF | TRBV19 | few | TRBJ1-5 | -
TGCGCCAGCAGCCAAGATCCGGGGAAGTCGAGCTCTGGAAACACCATATATTTT | CASSQDPGKSSSGNTIYF | TRBV4-3 | - | TRBJ1-3 | -
TGTGCCAGTAGTATCCGGGACTTAAATCAGCCCCAGCATTTT | CASSIRDLNQPQHF | TRBV19 | - | TRBJ1-5 | -
TGTGCCAGCAGCAAAAGCCGGGGGGCACAAGAGACCCAGTACTTC | CASSKSRGAQETQYF | TRBV11-3 | - | TRBJ2-5 | -
TGTGCCAGCAGCTTAGCATCGACAGGCGACACCGGGGAGCTGTTTTTT | CASSLASTGDTGELFF | TRBV7-6 | once | TRBJ2-2 | -
TGTGCCAGCACCCTGATGGGGGCGGACGGGGAGCTGTTTTTT | CASTLMGADGELFF | TRBV7-2 | - | TRBJ2-2 | -
TGCGCCACGAGACAGCCGAATAATTCACCCCTCCACTTT | CATRQPNNSPLHF | TRBV10-2 | - | TRBJ1-6 | -
TGCGCCAGCAGCTTGACAGGGGGCTTCGCTGAAGCTTTCTTT | CASSLTGGFAEAFF | TRBV5-1 | - | TRBJ1-1 | TRBD1
TGTGCCTGGAGCGCCGGGACTTTAAACACTGAAGCTTTCTTT | CAWSAGTLNTEAFF | TRBV30 | once | TRBJ1-1 | -
TGCGCCAGCAGCTTGGGACAGGGGGAGAAAGGCACTGAAGCTTTCTTT | CASSLGQGEKGTEAFF | TRBV5-1 | - | TRBJ1-1 | TRBD1
TGTGCCAGCAGCTTAAACCGGGACAGGGACCCAGATACGCAGTATTTT | CASSLNRDRDPDTQYF | TRBV7-9 | - | TRBJ2-3 | TRBD1
TGCGCCAGCAGCCAAGACCCTGGCGGGGACCAGATTGCCTACAATGAGCAGTTCTTC | CASSQDPGGDQIAYNEQFF | TRBV4-3 | - | TRBJ2-1 | -
TGTGCCAGCAGTGATCCCTCGGCTAGCGGGAGTATCTACAATGAGCAGTTCTTC | CASSDPSASGSIYNEQFF | TRBV2 | - | TRBJ2-1 | TRBD2
TGTGCCAGCAGCTCGTCCGGGGGGGCCGCTTTCAATGAGCAGTTCTTC | CASSSSGGAAFNEQFF | TRBV5-6 | - | TRBJ2-1 | TRBD2
TGTGCCAGCAGCTTAGATTACGGTGAAGCTTTCTTT | CASSLDYGEAFF | TRBV11-2 | - | TRBJ1-1 | -
TGTGCCAGCAGCGAAGGGCGGACAGGGACTAATTCACCCCTCCACTTT | CASSEGRTGTNSPLHF | TRBV9 | once | TRBJ1-6 | TRBD1
TGTGCCAGCTTTGACAGGGATCAGCCCCAGCATTTT | CASFDRDQPQHF | TRBV6-6 | - | TRBJ1-5 | TRBD1
TGTGCCAGTAGCAAATGGGGAGGAGGGCAGGACCACGAGCAGTACTTC | CASSKWGGGQDHEQYF | TRBV19 | - | TRBJ2-7 | -
TGTGCCAGCAGTTTAGCCGGGGGGCCAGAGACCCAGTACTTC | CASSLAGGPETQYF | TRBV28 | - | TRBJ2-5 | -
TGTGCCAGCAGTCCCGGGGGGGTAGATACGCAGTATTTT | CASSPGGVDTQYF | TRBV28 | - | TRBJ2-3 | TRBD2
TGTGCCAGCAGTCGCACCGGGACACACAATGAGCAGTTCTTC | CASSRTGTHNEQFF | TRBV2 | - | TRBJ2-1 | -
TGTGCCAGCAGTTTGACAGGCTCTGGAAACACCATATATTTT | CASSLTGSGNTIYF | TRBV7-8 | - | TRBJ1-3 | -
TGTGCCAGCAGCTTGACAGGGTGGAGCACTGAAGCTTTCTTT | CASSLTGWSTEAFF | TRBV7-3 | - | TRBJ1-1 | TRBD1
TGTGCCAGCAGACCACCCCGACAGGAGGCTAGGGACGAGCAGTACTTC | CASRPPRQEARDEQYF | TRBV2 | once | TRBJ2-7 | -
TGTGCCAGCAGTTTTGGAGGCTTTTACGGGCAGTACTTC | CASSFGGFYGQYF | TRBV12-3/TRBV12-4 | - | TRBJ2-7 | -
TGTGCCAGCAGCGCCGGACAGGGATTTTTTTACGAGCAGTACTTC | CASSAGQGFFYEQYF | TRBV9 | - | TRBJ2-7 | TRBD1
TGTGCCAGCAGTGAAAGGGGGTTTACCCAAGAGACCCAGTACTTC | CASSERGFTQETQYF | TRBV25-1 | few | TRBJ2-5 | -
TGTGCCGGTGGTCGGGAGTTCGATTCACCCCTCCACTTT | CAGGREFDSPLHF | TRBV6-5 | - | TRBJ1-6 | -
TGTGCCAGCAGGGCCACAGGGCTTCAGCCCCAGCATTTT | CASRATGLQPQHF | TRBV6-5 | - | TRBJ1-5 | -
TGCGCCAGCAGTCCGACAGGGCCCTACAATGAGCAGTTCTTC | CASSPTGPYNEQFF | TRBV10-2 | - | TRBJ2-1 | TRBD1
TGTGCCTGGAGCGCCCTGGGACAGGGGACAAATCAGCCCCAGCATTTT | CAWSALGQGTNQPQHF | TRBV30 | - | TRBJ1-5 | TRBD1
TGTGCCAGCAGTTTAGGAGGGAGGGGAGAAGCTTTCTTT | CASSLGGRGEAFF | TRBV28 | - | TRBJ1-1 | -
TGTGCCAGCAGCTTGAAGACAGGGGCTGACACCGGGGAGCTGTTTTTT | CASSLKTGADTGELFF | TRBV5-6 | - | TRBJ2-2 | TRBD1
TGTGCCAGCAGCCCGCGGACTAGCGCGAGTGAGCAGTTCTTC | CASSPRTSASEQFF | TRBV5-5 | - | TRBJ2-1 | TRBD2